The source of this TCR beta chain is a study of OX40 agonist ivuxolimab in advanced cancers. Study at large: As their treatment, patients were administered ivuxolimab, an agonistic anti-OX40 (CD134) antibody.

Libraries were prepared by immunoSEQ multiplex PCR; TCRdb keeps only in-frame clonotypes and omits some of them. The table has 65,000 to 95,000 clones, more than 85% seen once. V was clipped by 0 bases and J by 0 bases, with 6 bases between them. The CDR3 is 14 amino acids. Germline V gene sequence: CDR1 SGHRS, CDR2 YFSETQ. The TCR comes from an adult with an advanced solid tumor such as melanoma, head and neck, liver or kidney cancer. The material was CD4+ or CD8+ T cells sorted from blood, obtained in a trial of the OX40 agonist ivuxolimab. The J gene is TRBJ1-1, the V gene TRBV5-1, with unresolved D. The CDR3 DNA reads as TGCGCCAGCAGCTTGGACGGATTGAACACTGAAGCTTTCTTT. It specifies CASSLDGLNTEAFF.